This T cell receptor (beta chain) was obtained from a study of PD-1 blockade in classical Hodgkin lymphoma. Study at large: Patients received nivolumab 3 mg/kg intravenously every 2 weeks.

Study-wide findings and caveats: Repertoires differed for reasons still undefined, possibly disease activity or prior therapy.

Sequencing was performed with immunoSEQ multiplex PCR; in TCRdb, only in-frame clones are kept and a portion is missing. The table includes 130,000 to 150,000 clones, approximately 80% detected once. Worth noting for this clone: Its target is not known. Other DNA sequences in the sample encode the same CDR3.

Looked up from germline, CDR1 is SEHNR and CDR2 is FQNEAQ (reference sequence). The CDR3 totals 11 residues. Trimming pared 3 bases from V and 2 bases from J, leaving 1 base between. Each patient experienced a relapse that followed autologous stem cell transplantation, and brentuximab vedotin exposure varied. Complete response, partial response or progressive disease were the best responses. The starting material was peripheral blood mononuclear cells (PBMCs), obtained before the second cycle of nivolumab. The V and J genes are TRBV7-9 and TRBJ2-5; D remains ambiguous. The source is a human donor with classical Hodgkin lymphoma. CDR3 coding DNA: TGTGCCAGCAGCTTGCAAGAGACCCAGTACTTC. Its protein product is CASSLQETQYF. The entire variable domain, with the rest obtained from reference TRBV7-9 and TRBJ2-5, is as follows: DTGVSQNPRHKITKRGQNVTFRCDPISEHNRLYWYRQTLGQGPEFLTYFQNEAQLEKSRLLSDRFSAERPKGSFSTLEIQRTEQGDSAMYLCASSLQETQYFGPGTRLLVL.